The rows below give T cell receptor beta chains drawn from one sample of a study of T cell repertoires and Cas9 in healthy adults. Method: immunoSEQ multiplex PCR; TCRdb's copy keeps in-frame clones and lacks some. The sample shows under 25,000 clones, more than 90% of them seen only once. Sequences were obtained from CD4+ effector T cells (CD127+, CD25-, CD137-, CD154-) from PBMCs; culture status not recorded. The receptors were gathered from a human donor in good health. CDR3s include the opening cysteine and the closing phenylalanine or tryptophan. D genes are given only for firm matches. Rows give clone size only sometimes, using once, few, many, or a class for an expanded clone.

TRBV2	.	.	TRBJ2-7	TGTGCCAGCAAGGAAGGGGCCTACGAGCAGTACTTC	CASKEGAYEQYF
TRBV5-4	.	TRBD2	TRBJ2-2	TGTGCCAGCAGCTTGAACGGGGGGGACACCGGGGAGCTGTTTTTT	CASSLNGGDTGELFF
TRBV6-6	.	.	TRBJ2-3	TGTGCCAGCAGGGCCCTCGGACTTACCACAGATACGCAGTATTTT	CASRALGLTTDTQYF
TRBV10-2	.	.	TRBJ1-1	TGCGCCAGCACTAAACAGGGTCTCAACACTGAAGCTTTCTTT	CASTKQGLNTEAFF
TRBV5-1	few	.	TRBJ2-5	TGCGCCAGCAGCGAAAGACAGGTTTGGGAGACCCAGTACTTC	CASSERQVWETQYF
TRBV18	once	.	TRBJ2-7	TGTGCCAGCTCACCATCACAACACGCGAGCTCCTACGAGCAGTACTTC	CASSPSQHASSYEQYF
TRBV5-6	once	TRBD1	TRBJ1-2	TGTGCCAGCAGCCCTGACGACAGGGAGGGGTTGTATGGCTACACCTTC	CASSPDDREGLYGYTF
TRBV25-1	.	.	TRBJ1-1	TGTGCCAGCAGTGACTATTATCAGATGAACACTGAAGCTTTCTTT	CASSDYYQMNTEAFF
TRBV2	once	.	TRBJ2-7	TGTGCCAGCATGTGGGGACCGTCGGGCGAGCAGTACTTC	CASMWGPSGEQYF
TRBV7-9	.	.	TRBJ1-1	TGTGCCAGCAGCTTAGATGGGGAGTCCACTGAAGCTTTCTTT	CASSLDGESTEAFF
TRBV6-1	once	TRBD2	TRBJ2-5	TGTGCCAGCAGTCGGACTAGCGGGGGGCAGACCCAGTACTTC	CASSRTSGGQTQYF
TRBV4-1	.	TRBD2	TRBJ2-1	TGCGCCAGCAGATCTCAAGAGCGGGGGTTTTTTAGCTCCTACAATGAGCAGTTCTTC	CASRSQERGFFSSYNEQFF
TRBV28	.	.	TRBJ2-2	TGTGCCAGCAGCCAAGGGGGACCCGGGGAGCTGTTTTTT	CASSQGGPGELFF
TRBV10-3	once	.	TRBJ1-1	TGTGCCATCAGTGAGATGGCAGTGGCCACTGAAGCTTTCTTT	CAISEMAVATEAFF
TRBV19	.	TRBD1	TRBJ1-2	TGTGCCAGTAGCGGCCGGGACAGATTATATAACTATGGCTACACCTTC	CASSGRDRLYNYGYTF
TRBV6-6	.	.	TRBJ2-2	TGTGCCAGCAGGCCCGACCTTTATAACGGGGAGCTGTTTTTT	CASRPDLYNGELFF
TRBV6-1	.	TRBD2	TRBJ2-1	TGTGCCAGCTTCGCGAATCTAGCGGGGGACAATGAGCAGTTCTTC	CASFANLAGDNEQFF
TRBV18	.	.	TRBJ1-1	TGTGCCAGCTCACCGAAAGTCCCGAACACTGAAGCTTTCTTT	CASSPKVPNTEAFF
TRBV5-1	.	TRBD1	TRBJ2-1	TGCGCCAGCAGCGCCGGGACAGGGGTTTACAATGAGCAGTTCTTC	CASSAGTGVYNEQFF
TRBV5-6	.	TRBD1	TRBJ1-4	TGTGCCAGCAGCTTAAAGGACAGGGCGATCAATGAAAAACTGTTTTTT	CASSLKDRAINEKLFF
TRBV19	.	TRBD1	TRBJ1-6	TGTGCCAGTAGTCGCAACAGGGGGCAGGGTGGTAATTCACCCCTCCACTTT	CASSRNRGQGGNSPLHF
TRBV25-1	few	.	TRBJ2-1	TGTGCCAGCAGTGCTACAGGGGGGGCCTACAATGAGCAGTTCTTC	CASSATGGAYNEQFF
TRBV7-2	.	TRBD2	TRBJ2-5	TGTGCCAGCAGCTCCCAGTATGGAGCGGGGGAGGAGACCCAGTACTTC	CASSSQYGAGEETQYF
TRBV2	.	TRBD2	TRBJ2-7	TGTGCCAGCACTCCGCTGGGGGGGTTCAAGCGGGGGGCCAAGACCTACGAGCAGTACTTC	CASTPLGGFKRGAKTYEQYF
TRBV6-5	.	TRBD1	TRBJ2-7	TGTGCCATCGGACAGGTTGACTACGAGCAGTACTTC	CAIGQVDYEQYF
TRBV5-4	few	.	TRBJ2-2	TGTGCCAGCAGCTTGGAGGGTTGGGCTTCGGCCGGGGAGCTGTTTTTT	CASSLEGWASAGELFF
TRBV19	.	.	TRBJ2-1	TGTGCCAGTAGTATCGTTGGGACAACCCTCTCCTCCTACAATGAGCAGTTCTTC	CASSIVGTTLSSYNEQFF
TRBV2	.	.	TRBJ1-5	TGTGCCAGCAGTGTAGACAGCAATCAGCCCCAGCATTTT	CASSVDSNQPQHF